This TCR beta chain appears in the sequencing data of a study of a mutant IDH1 vaccine in newly diagnosed glioma. At the level of the study: Eight vaccinations were given in weeks 1, 3, 5, 7, 11, 15, 19 and 23. Previous care, which was radiotherapy, temozolomide, or both, most often involved both. Treated patients, averaging about 40 years, were 62.5% male and about 38% female.

TCRdb's copy holds only in-frame clones and misses some; the assay was immunoSEQ multiplex PCR. The sample contains under 150,000 clones, around 90% of which appear only once. The time point was: week 11, during vaccination. The vaccine gave 300 ug of a 20-mer mutant IDH1 peptide subcutaneously per dose. About this clone itself: Antigen unknown.

The CDR3 totals 15 residues. V was cut by 1 base and J by 1 base, with 5 bases left in between. CDR1 is LNHNV and CDR2 is YYDKDF in the germline V gene (reference sequence). Here the sequenced sample was PBMCs, taken from a glioma patient whose treatment included an IDH1 peptide vaccine. The receptor's source is a woman aged 50 to 65 with glioma. V and J are TRBV15 and TRBJ2-6; no definite D call. This CDR3 is CATSRAESGANVLTF. The CDR3 region has the DNA TGTGCCACCAGCAGAGCAGAGTCTGGGGCCAACGTCCTGACTTTC.